This record looks at one T cell receptor beta chain sequence and its context. One entry per CDR3 protein, called by TCRdb with MiXCR from the 5' RACE reads. In the table there are a few hundred thousand distinct CDR3 sequences, about 12% of which are singletons. The CDR3 totals 18 residues. Germline lookup yields CDR1 SGDLS and CDR2 YYNGEE. The V end was cut by 2 bases, the J end by 4 bases, with 21 bases between. This specimen belongs to a study of T cells after yellow fever vaccination. The TCR sequence derives from a young man who received the YFV17D yellow fever vaccine. Source: CD4+ T cells sorted from PBMCs, taken 15 days after the yellow fever booster vaccination. The chain carries TRBV9 and TRBJ1-4, with D possibly TRBD1 on 5 matching bases. CDR3 DNA sequence: TGTGCCAGCAGCGTCCGGGGCGGCAGCCGGGGGGTTAATGAAAAACTGTTTTTT. Its translation is CASSVRGGSRGVNEKLFF.